This T cell receptor beta chain was recovered during a study of blood T cell repertoires in COVID-19. Overall study context: There were acute and convalescent COVID-19 samples, and they came from the United States, Italy and Spain.

Trimming removed 4 bases at V and 2 bases at J, with 15 bases between. The CDR3 has 15 residues. Germline CDR1 LNHNV, CDR2 YYDKDF (reference sequence). In the authors' methods: How many nucleated cells were present was estimated from reference gene primer amplification. TCRdb's copy holds only in-frame clones and misses some; the assay was immunoSEQ multiplex PCR. Clonal size and the V and J genes are those of that table, whereas D and trimming came from the DNA. The sample yields under 250,000 clones, nearly 85% seen once. The TCR sequence derives from a human donor in a cohort sampled during active COVID-19. J is TRBJ2-7 and V is TRBV15; tentatively, D is TRBD2 (5 bases). Sequences were obtained from peripheral blood. The chain's CDR3 is CATSNERTPPYEQYF. The CDR3 DNA sequence: TGTGCCACCAGCAATGAAAGGACTCCACCCTACGAGCAGTACTTC.